The 2 T cell receptor beta chains reported below all come from one sample, sequenced in a study of blood T cell repertoires in COVID-19. Using immunoSEQ multiplex PCR, the repertoire was profiled, and TCRdb retains in-frame clones only, with some absent. The table records 70,000 to 80,000 clones, 75% to 90% of them present only once. The sample taken for sequencing was peripheral blood. The receptors originated from a human donor in a cohort sampled during active COVID-19.

The chain carries TRBV15 and TRBJ2-4; TRBD2 is a possible D gene (6 bases). This CDR3 contains 17 residues. Germline V CDR1 and CDR2: LNHNV, YYDKDF (reference sequence). V was pared by 0 bases and J by 1 base, with 13 bases between. CDR3 coding DNA: TGTGCCACCAGCAGAGATCTTGGGACTTCGGCCAAAAACATTCAGTACTTC. It translates to CATSRDLGTSAKNIQYF.

The rearrangement joins TRBV6-6 to TRBJ1-5; 8 positions agree with TRBD1. V dropped 3 bases and J dropped 7; count of bases not matched to a gene: 11. Germline assignment: CDR1 MNHNY and CDR2 SVGAGI (reference sequence). The CDR3 spans 16 residues. CDR3 residues: CASSYEGGTGSQPQHF. In nucleotides, the CDR3 is TGTGCCAGCAGTTATGAAGGGGGGACAGGTTCCCAGCCCCAGCATTTT.